This T cell receptor (beta chain) stems from a study of shared clonotypes between healthy human individuals. The table came from immunoSEQ multiplex PCR; TCRdb's copy has only in-frame clones and leaves some out. Of approximately 940,000 clones listed, approximately 76% were seen once; the top ten hold about 1.5%. As concerns this clone: What it recognizes is unknown.

Notes on the study in general: Sharing across four donors was seen in 4.5% to 6.5% of naive CD4 clonotypes.

The germline V gene has CDR1 MNHEY and CDR2 SMNVEV (reference sequence). This CDR3 region has 11 residues. Trimming pared 8 bases from V and 12 bases from J, leaving 14 bases between. The sequencing sample was made of memory CD4+ T cells sorted from blood. Regarding subset: CD45RA-negative fraction. The source is a man aged 18 to 29 in good health. This chain links TRBV27 with TRBJ2-1; D is ambiguous. DNA of the CDR3: TGTGCCAGCGGCACAGAAAAGGGGCAGTTCTTC. It translates to CASGTEKGQFF.